Shown below are 15 T cell receptor beta chains from a single sample sequenced in a study of identical twins. In TCRdb, the 5' RACE reads were re-called with MiXCR into one record per CDR3 protein. The repertoire consists of some 330,000 distinct CDR3 sequences, with roughly 9% occurring once and the leading ten covering about 9.1%. Sequencing input: naive T cells sorted from blood. These receptors were collected from a woman aged 50 to 65 in good health.

V gene TRBV30 combines with J gene TRBJ2-7; 7 nucleotides match TRBD1. Germline loops: CDR1 GTSNPN, CDR2 SVGIG (reference sequence). The CDR3 runs to 14 residues. Trimming removed 0 bases from V and 4 bases from J; junction bases left unmatched: 6. CDR3 loop: CAWSVGGSMYEQYV. The CDR3 region has the DNA TGTGCCTGGAGTGTAGGGGGCTCTATGTACGAGCAGTACGTC.

This sequence joins TRBV27 and TRBJ2-5; D might be TRBD1 (5 bases). Germline-derived CDR1 and CDR2 are MNHEY and SMNVEV (reference sequence). The length of the CDR3 is 14 residues. Trimming shortened V by 5 bases and J by 1 base, and 11 bases separated the two germline ends. The CDR3 nucleotides read TGTGCCAGCAGTCTCAGGGCTTCCCAAGAGACCCAGTACTTC. It yields the protein CASSLRASQETQYF.

The V call is TRBV29-1, the J call TRBJ2-1; D assignment may be TRBD1 or TRBD2 (5 bases each). The CDR3 extends over 13 amino acids. Germline V gene lookup returns CDR1 SQVTM and CDR2 ANQGSEA. Trimming removed 4 bases from V and 6 bases from J, with 13 bases in between. The CDR3 is CSVGGSTSNEQFF. CDR3 coding DNA: TGCAGCGTTGGGGGGTCCACCTCCAATGAGCAGTTCTTC.

The sample holds a few counts of this clonotype. The rearrangement links TRBV29-1 to TRBJ2-1; 7 nucleotides align to TRBD1. Germline V gene sequence: CDR1 SQVTM, CDR2 ANQGSEA. V gave up 5 bases and J gave up 9 bases; unmatched junction bases: 13. The CDR3 sequence is 14 residues long. CDR3 in DNA: TGCAGCGTTTTAGGGAAAGGGGGCTTAATTGAGCAGTTCTTC. It specifies CSVLGKGGLIEQFF.

This clonotype came up many times. V and J are TRBV4-1 and TRBJ1-2, with D perhaps TRBD1 (5 bases). This CDR3 spans 15 amino acids. V was clipped by 0 bases and J by 2 bases, with 10 bases between them. Germline assignment: CDR1 MGHRA and CDR2 YSYEKL. CDR3 in DNA: TGCGCCAGCAGCCAAGAGGAGCAGGGAAACTATGGCTACACCTTC. Translating it yields CASSQEEQGNYGYTF.

In its sample, this clonotype was seen many times. This chain connects TRBV12-3 or TRBV12-4 to TRBJ2-1; 10 positions match TRBD2. The CDR3 is 16 residues long. V lost 6 bases, J lost 7 bases, and 12 bases stayed unmatched. Here the CDR3 reads CASSESAGGPSNEQFF. The DNA of the CDR3 is TGTGCCAGCAGCGAATCAGCGGGAGGGCCCTCGAATGAGCAGTTCTTC.

This clonotype was seen a handful of times. The rearrangement links TRBV24-1 to TRBJ2-1, with 7 bases lining up with TRBD1. The CDR3 is 13 residues long. With 5 bases clipped from V and 9 bases from J, the junction kept 6 bases outside the gene matches. Germline V lookup: CDR1 KGHDR, CDR2 SFDVKD. As DNA, the CDR3 is TGTGCCACCAGTGGGAACAGGGGTACTGAGCAGTTCTTC. Translation gives CATSGNRGTEQFF.

The gene calls are TRBV4-1 and TRBJ1-1; D is unclear. The CDR3 consists of 14 residues. From germline, CDR1 is MGHRA and CDR2 YSYEKL. V was pared by 2 bases and J by 1 base, with 8 bases between. CDR3 sequence: CASSQSVGNTEAFF. Written as DNA, the CDR3 is TGCGCCAGCAGCCAATCAGTTGGGAACACTGAAGCTTTCTTT.

This clonotype turned up a few times. The rearrangement links TRBV7-9 to TRBJ2-4, with 15 bases fitting TRBD2. The CDR3 runs 20 residues. CDR1 and CDR2 (germline): SEHNR, FQNEAQ (reference sequence). Germline trimming cut 0 bases from V and 1 base from J; bases unmatched to any gene: 7. The CDR3 region is CASSLAPGTSGRTAKNIQYF. Here the CDR3 DNA reads TGTGCCAGCAGCTTAGCTCCCGGGACTAGCGGGAGGACGGCCAAAAACATTCAGTACTTC. Full variable domain (outside the CDR3, taken from reference TRBV7-9 and TRBJ2-4): DTGVSQNPRHKITKRGQNVTFRCDPISEHNRLYWYRQTLGQGPEFLTYFQNEAQLEKSRLLSDRFSAERPKGSFSTLEIQRTEQGDSAMYLCASSLAPGTSGRTAKNIQYFGAGTRLSVL.

This clonotype was found a few times. This chain's CDR3 is CASSEEGQNYNEQFF. The CDR3 region has the DNA TGTGCCAGCAGCGAAGAGGGACAGAACTACAATGAGCAGTTCTTC. This sequence joins TRBV7-2 and TRBJ2-1, with 7 bases matching TRBD1. This CDR3 has 15 amino acids. V trimming: 5 bases; J trimming: 3 bases; junction bases outside the gene matches: 7. CDR1 and CDR2 (germline): SGHTA, FQGNSA.

This clonotype was counted a few times. J is TRBJ1-5 and V is TRBV29-1; no definite D call. Deletions cut 7 bases from V and 7 bases from J, with 14 bases between. Germline loops: CDR1 SQVTM, CDR2 ANQGSEA. CDR3 length equals 12 residues. The CDR3 DNA reads as TGCAGCGCAAGAGAGGGAGGACAGCCCCAGCATTTT. This translates into CSAREGGQPQHF.

The table lists this clonotype with many counts. The chain carries TRBV7-9 and TRBJ2-1; 10 nucleotides agree with TRBD2. The germline CDR1 and CDR2 sequences are SEHNR and FQNEAQ (reference sequence). V lost 4 bases and J lost 4; bases outside the gene matches: 4. The CDR3 is 15 residues long. CDR3 in amino acids: CASSSGLAAYNEQFF. The CDR3 DNA reads as TGTGCCAGCAGCTCCGGACTAGCGGCGTACAATGAGCAGTTCTTC.

The rearrangement joins TRBV9 to TRBJ1-1, with D hard to call. The CDR3 runs to 13 residues. Per germline, CDR1 SGDLS and CDR2 YYNGEE. V was clipped by 0 bases and J by 7 bases, with 10 bases between them. CDR3 region: CASSVEGRNEAFF. CDR3 nucleotide sequence: TGTGCCAGCAGCGTAGAGGGTAGGAATGAAGCTTTCTTT. Drawing the rest from reference TRBV9 and TRBJ1-1, the complete variable domain is DSGVTQTPKHLITATGQRVTLRCSPRSGDLSVYWYQQSLDQGLQFLIQYYNGEERAKGNILERFSAQQFPDLHSELNLSSLELGDSALYFCASSVEGRNEAFFGQGTRLTVV.

This clonotype was detected only a few times. The rearrangement uses TRBV28 and TRBJ2-7; D is perhaps TRBD1 (6 bases). The V and J ends lost 8 bases and 5 bases respectively, with 19 bases between them. The CDR3 runs to 14 residues. From germline, CDR1 is MDHEN and CDR2 SYDVKM. CDR3 in DNA: TGTGCCAGCCACTCACAGGGCATGGTTGACGAGCAGTACTTC. Translation: CASHSQGMVDEQYF. Variable domain in full (rest from reference TRBV28 and TRBJ2-7): DVKVTQSSRYLVKRTGEKVFLECVQDMDHENMFWYRQDPGLGLRLIYFSYDVKMKEKGDIPEGYSVSREKKERFSLILESASTNQTSMYLCASHSQGMVDEQYFGPGTRLTVT.

V usage is TRBV7-9 and J usage is TRBJ1-2, with D unclear. Germline V gives CDR1 SEHNR, CDR2 FQNEAQ (reference sequence). With 1 base removed from V and 8 bases from J, the gap between germline ends came to 8 bases. The CDR3 consists of 12 residues. The CDR3 region is CASSLGPTGYTF. CDR3 nucleotides: TGTGCCAGCAGCTTAGGTCCAACCGGCTACACCTTC. The full variable domain, rest sourced from reference TRBV7-9 and TRBJ1-2, is DTGVSQNPRHKITKRGQNVTFRCDPISEHNRLYWYRQTLGQGPEFLTYFQNEAQLEKSRLLSDRFSAERPKGSFSTLEIQRTEQGDSAMYLCASSLGPTGYTFGSGTRLTVV.